The 30 T cell receptor beta chains below all came from one sample that was sequenced in a study of shared clonotypes between healthy human individuals (dated by TCRdb to about 2020). The library relied on the immunoSEQ multiplex PCR assay. Drawn from immuneACCESS, this table holds only the in-frame rearrangements with V and J called that TCRdb kept. Clones are partly lost; checked studies trace under half to an unresolved V gene and leave the rest unexplained. In all, the sample holds fewer than 650,000 clones, and just over 75% of those were seen once. The leading ten clones occupy around 13% of the sample. Sequencing was carried out using PBMCs. The receptors were gathered from a woman in her forties in good health. Some clones in this sample may be carry-over from other donors' samples.

The chain has TRBV2 and TRBJ1-6, with D possibly TRBD1 on 5 matching bases. The germline gives CDR1 SNHLY, CDR2 FYNNEI. The CDR3 is made up of 15 amino acids. V gave up 2 bases and J gave up 2 bases, with 7 bases separating them. CDR3 bases: TGTGCCAGCAGTGAAATGGGGCCCTATAATTCACCCCTCCACTTT. Translation: CASSEMGPYNSPLHF.

The rearrangement joins TRBV10-2 to TRBJ1-2; D unresolved. Looked up from germline, CDR1 is WSHSY and CDR2 is SAAADI. The V end lost 8 bases, the J end lost 8 bases, and 12 bases lay between the germline ends. The CDR3 sequence is 11 residues long. The CDR3 sequence is CASFDGGGYTF. In nucleotides, the CDR3 is TGCGCCAGCTTCGACGGTGGCGGCTACACCTTC.

This clone was seen a handful of times. The V and J genes are TRBV29-1 and TRBJ1-4; possible D gene TRBD1, 5 bases. This CDR3 region has 15 residues. Germline V CDR1 and CDR2: SQVTM, ANQGSEA. The V end was cut by 6 bases, the J end by 2 bases, with 16 bases between. CDR3: CSVAFGAWTNEKLFF. The CDR3 nucleotides are TGCAGCGTCGCCTTCGGGGCTTGGACTAATGAAAAACTGTTTTTT. Full variable domain (outside the CDR3, taken from reference TRBV29-1 and TRBJ1-4): SAVISQKPSRDICQRGTSLTIQCQVDSQVTMMFWYRQQPGQSLTLIATANQGSEATYESGFVIDKFPISRPNLTFSTLTVSNMSPEDSSIYLCSVAFGAWTNEKLFFGSGTQLSVL.

This clone was found a few times. This chain joins TRBV4-1 and TRBJ1-5, with D perhaps matching TRBD1 (5 bases). Germline CDR1 is MGHRA and CDR2 is YSYEKL. V was pared by 1 base and J by 0 bases, with 13 bases between. This CDR3 is built from 17 residues. The CDR3 reads CASSQVPGPYSNQPQHF. CDR3 nucleotide sequence: TGCGCCAGCAGCCAAGTTCCAGGGCCTTATAGCAATCAGCCCCAGCATTTT.

The gene calls are TRBV19 and TRBJ2-6, with no clear D. The CDR3 is made up of 15 amino acids. V was trimmed by 4 bases and J by 0 bases, leaving 7 bases between them. Germline-derived CDR1 and CDR2 are LNHDA and SQIVND (reference sequence). DNA of the CDR3: TGTGCCAGTAGTACCCCCAACTCTGGGGCCAACGTCCTGACTTTC. It specifies CASSTPNSGANVLTF.

V and J are TRBV18 and TRBJ2-3; D is unclear. The CDR3 spans 15 residues. In germline, CDR1 is KGHSH, CDR2 LQKENI. Trimming took off 1 base at V and 2 bases at J, with 10 bases between the two ends. The CDR3 DNA reads TGTGCCAGCTCACCACAGGGCTACCCCACAGATACGCAGTATTTT. Translating gives CASSPQGYPTDTQYF.

Points on this clone: One end of the junction is discordant with germline, which a read error may explain. The rearrangement links TRBV7-7 to TRBJ2-1, with 8 bases aligning to TRBD2. The CDR3 extends over 13 amino acids. CDR1 SSHAT and CDR2 FNYEAQ come from the germline V gene (reference sequence). The CDR3 protein is CASSSGLDNEQFF. The CDR3 DNA is TGTGCTAGCAGCTCGGGACTAGATAATGAGCAGTTCTTC. The full variable domain, with the rest looked up from reference TRBV7-7 and TRBJ2-1, is GAGVSQSPRYKVTKRGQDVTLRCDPISSHATLYWYQQALGQGPEFLTYFNYEAQPDKSGLPSDRFSAERPEGSISTLTIQRTEQRDSAMYRCASSSGLDNEQFFGPGTRLTVL.

The chain links TRBV19 to TRBJ2-6; D is undetermined. The germline V and J ends were trimmed by 8 bases and 4 bases, with 12 bases remaining between them. CDR1 and CDR2 from the germline V gene are LNHDA and SQIVND (reference sequence). This CDR3 has 14 amino acids. The CDR3 sequence: CASCASAGANVLTF. The CDR3 region has the DNA TGTGCCAGTTGTGCGAGTGCGGGGGCCAACGTCCTGACTTTC.

The CDR3, as DNA: TGCGCCAGCAGCCTCGGACAGGGGGCAACCGGGGAGCTGTTTTTT. Encoded protein: CASSLGQGATGELFF. This chain uses TRBV5-1 with TRBJ2-2; 11 nucleotides agree with TRBD1. Germline CDR1 reads SGHRS; CDR2 reads YFSETQ. V lost 4 bases, J lost 5 bases, and 4 bases stayed unmatched. This CDR3 has 15 amino acids. Variable domain in full (rest from reference TRBV5-1 and TRBJ2-2): KAGVTQTPRYLIKTRGQQVTLSCSPISGHRSVSWYQQTPGQGLQFLFEYFSETQRNKGNFPGRFSGRQFSNSRSEMNVSTLELGDSALYLCASSLGQGATGELFFGEGSRLTVL.

In this sample, this clone turned up many times. Other DNA sequences within the sample encode an identical CDR3. The chain has TRBV28 and TRBJ2-1; 12 nucleotides align to TRBD2. The CDR3 consists of 16 residues. Germline trimming cut 3 bases from V and 4 bases from J; bases unmatched to any gene: 4. Germline CDR1 is MDHEN and CDR2 is SYDVKM. CDR3 in DNA: TGTGCCAGCAGTTTTGCACTAGCGGGAGGATACAATGAGCAGTTCTTC. Translated: CASSFALAGGYNEQFF.

Points on this clone: Different DNA sequences within this sample yield the same CDR3. The rearrangement joins TRBV5-1 to TRBJ2-3, with 8 bases identical to TRBD1. The CDR3 totals 14 residues. Germline assignment: CDR1 SGHRS and CDR2 YFSETQ. The ends lost 4 bases at V and 3 bases at J; junction bases unmatched: 4. The CDR3 sequence is CASSTGGGTDTQYF. CDR3 DNA sequence: TGCGCCAGCAGCACAGGGGGTGGAACAGATACGCAGTATTTT.

Turning to this clone: This sequence is one base from a far larger clone and is likely a read error. The V and J genes are TRBV30 and TRBJ2-5, with TRBD2 as a possible D gene (5 bases). CDR1 is GTSNPN, CDR2 SVGIG, per germline (reference sequence). The CDR3 has 13 residues. Trimming removed 5 bases at V and 11 bases at J, with 21 bases between. CDR3: CAWEGPFKGKQYF. The CDR3 DNA reads TGTGCCTGGGAGGGTCCCTTTAAGGGCAAGCAGTACTTC.

This chain links TRBV6-5 with TRBJ2-5, with TRBD1 matching 10 bases. V lost 2 bases and J lost 3; bases outside the gene matches: 3. The CDR3 covers 15 residues. The V gene's germline CDR1 is MNHEY and CDR2 SVGAGI. The CDR3, as DNA: TGTGCCAGCAGTTACCTAGGGACAGGGGAAGAGACCCAGTACTTC. Its translation is CASSYLGTGEETQYF.

The V gene is TRBV7-2, the J gene TRBJ2-5; unclear D gene. The J call may not be correct, given that the DNA end is closer to TRBJ2-7. The CDR3 extends over 14 amino acids. The germline gives CDR1 SGHTA, CDR2 FQGNSA. The DNA of the CDR3 is TGTGCCAGCGGCTCCGCCTTGATTCCCTACGAGCAGTACTTC. It translates to CASGSALIPYEQYF.

This clone was counted many times. One end of the junction varies from germline; a read error may be responsible. The chain recombines TRBV7-7 with TRBJ2-7; D gene uncertain. From germline, CDR1 is SSHAT and CDR2 FNYEAQ (reference sequence). The CDR3 contains 9 residues. CDR3 sequence: CASSRLWVF. Written as DNA, the CDR3 is TGTGCTAGCAGCCGCCTCTGGGTCTTC. Full variable domain (outside the CDR3, taken from reference TRBV7-7 and TRBJ2-7): GAGVSQSPRYKVTKRGQDVTLRCDPISSHATLYWYQQALGQGPEFLTYFNYEAQPDKSGLPSDRFSAERPEGSISTLTIQRTEQRDSAMYRCASSRLWVFGPGTRLTVT.

Points on this clone: The sample holds other DNA sequences that translate to the same CDR3. This rearrangement joins TRBV7-2 to TRBJ1-1; 7 nucleotides agree with TRBD1. Per germline, CDR1 SGHTA and CDR2 FQGNSA. This CDR3 spans 13 amino acids. The V and J ends lost 1 base and 7 bases, in that order; junction bases with no gene match: 3. As DNA, the CDR3 is TGTGCCAGCAGCTTAGGACAGGGAGTTGAAGCTTTCTTT. This translates into CASSLGQGVEAFF.

This chain joins TRBV4-1 and TRBJ2-4, with 9 bases identical to TRBD1. With V trimmed by 1 base and J by 2 bases, 3 bases remained unmatched. CDR3 length: 16 amino acids. The germline V gene encodes CDR1 MGHRA and CDR2 YSYEKL. The CDR3 nucleotides are TGCGCCAGCAGCCAAGGGAACAGGGGGCCCAAAAACATTCAGTACTTC. Protein: CASSQGNRGPKNIQYF.

The CDR3 region has the DNA TGCGCCAGCAGCTTGGAGGTCCCATCGCCAGATACGCAGTATTTT. This codes for CASSLEVPSPDTQYF. The chain joins TRBV5-1 to TRBJ2-3; no clear D. Per germline, CDR1 SGHRS and CDR2 YFSETQ. CDR3 length: 15 amino acids. V gave up 0 bases and J gave up 4 bases, with 12 bases separating them.

V and J are TRBV7-8 and TRBJ2-7; no definite D call. This CDR3 comprises 14 residues. Germline V gene lookup returns CDR1 SGHVS and CDR2 FQNEAQ. Deletions cut 1 base from V and 3 bases from J, with 10 bases between. The CDR3 protein is CASSLGVPLYEQYF. In nucleotides, the CDR3 is TGTGCCAGCAGCTTAGGAGTTCCCCTCTACGAGCAGTACTTC.

The chain joins TRBV5-1 to TRBJ2-7; D might be TRBD1 (6 bases). V was shortened by 0 bases and J by 3 bases, with 10 bases between the two germline ends. Germline V gives CDR1 SGHRS, CDR2 YFSETQ. This CDR3 is built from 14 residues. CDR3 region: CASSLGSGDYEQYF. The CDR3 DNA is TGCGCCAGCAGCTTGGGGTCAGGGGACTACGAGCAGTACTTC. The complete variable domain, with remaining parts taken from reference TRBV5-1 and TRBJ2-7, reads KAGVTQTPRYLIKTRGQQVTLSCSPISGHRSVSWYQQTPGQGLQFLFEYFSETQRNKGNFPGRFSGRQFSNSRSEMNVSTLELGDSALYLCASSLGSGDYEQYFGPGTRLTVT.

The chain is built from TRBV11-2 and TRBJ2-3; D is possibly TRBD1 (5 bases). The V gene's germline CDR1 is SGHAT and CDR2 FQNNGV. This CDR3 contains 15 residues. V lost 3 bases and J lost 1, with 11 bases in between. The CDR3 reads CASSLGLGGTDTQYF. The DNA of the CDR3 is TGTGCCAGCAGCTTGGGGCTAGGAGGCACAGATACGCAGTATTTT.

The J gene is TRBJ1-1, the V gene TRBV7-8; D is undetermined. This CDR3 is 13 amino acids long. V was shortened by 1 base and J by 5 bases, with 8 bases between the two germline ends. Germline loops: CDR1 SGHVS, CDR2 FQNEAQ. CDR3 residues: CASSLERGTEAFF. DNA for the CDR3: TGTGCCAGCAGCTTAGAACGAGGTACTGAAGCTTTCTTT.

V usage is TRBV2 and J usage is TRBJ2-1; tentatively, D is TRBD1 (5 bases). The germline V gene has CDR1 SNHLY and CDR2 FYNNEI. Trimming took 7 bases from V and 7 from J, leaving 20 bases between them. This CDR3 comprises 15 residues. The CDR3 coding sequence is TGTGCCAGCAATCCCCAGGGTAACGTTGGGAATGAGCAGTTCTTC. Its translation: CASNPQGNVGNEQFF.

This clone has just one count. The junction departs from germline at one end; a sequencing error may be responsible. The rearrangement uses TRBV5-1 and TRBJ2-2; a weak D match, TRBD2 (7 bases). From germline, CDR1 is SGHRS and CDR2 YFSETQ. This CDR3 region has 15 residues. CDR3 region: CASSFGGQGTGELFF. CDR3 DNA: TGCGCCAGCAGCTTCGGGGGGCAAGGAACCGGAGAGCTGTTTTTT.

The V call is TRBV28, the J call TRBJ2-7, with no clear D. The germline gives CDR1 MDHEN, CDR2 SYDVKM. This CDR3 has 13 amino acids. V gave up 6 bases and J gave up 0 bases, with 9 bases separating them. CDR3 sequence: CASRRPVSYEQYF. The CDR3 DNA is TGTGCCAGCAGGCGCCCCGTCTCCTACGAGCAGTACTTC. Full variable domain (missing parts from reference TRBV28 and TRBJ2-7): DVKVTQSSRYLVKRTGEKVFLECVQDMDHENMFWYRQDPGLGLRLIYFSYDVKMKEKGDIPEGYSVSREKKERFSLILESASTNQTSMYLCASRRPVSYEQYFGPGTRLTVT.

As to this clone: Being one base from a much bigger clone, this may be a read error. This CDR3 is also generated by other DNA sequences in the sample. The chain uses TRBV19 and TRBJ1-1; D call uncertain. CDR1 is LNHDA, CDR2 SQIVND, per germline (reference sequence). The CDR3 totals 14 residues. Trimming pared 8 bases from V and 0 bases from J, leaving 13 bases between. CDR3: CASWPGWVNTEAFF. CDR3 DNA: TGTGCCAGTTGGCCGGGCTGGGTGAACACTGAAGCTTTCTTT.

J is TRBJ2-3 and V is TRBV5-4; TRBD2 aligns across 7 bases. This CDR3 is 15 amino acids long. The germline V gene encodes CDR1 SGHNT and CDR2 YYREEE (reference sequence). V trimming: 0 bases; J trimming: 4 bases; junction bases outside the gene matches: 5. The CDR3 protein is CASSLGGGQADTQYF. The CDR3 DNA sequence: TGTGCCAGCAGCTTGGGGGGGGGTCAGGCAGATACGCAGTATTTT.

The sample holds a few counts of this clone. V and J are TRBV30 and TRBJ1-2; no clear D. The CDR3 has 15 amino acids. The V gene's germline CDR1 is GTSNPN and CDR2 SVGIG (reference sequence). The V end lost 0 bases, the J end lost 4 bases, and 15 bases lay between the germline ends. CDR3 loop: CAWSVLAPGIYGYTF. The CDR3 region has the DNA TGTGCCTGGAGTGTACTCGCCCCTGGTATCTATGGCTACACCTTC.

As DNA, the CDR3 is TGTGCCAGCAGCCACGGAACCGACACAGATACGCAGTATTTT. Translating gives CASSHGTDTDTQYF. The chain couples TRBV4-2 to TRBJ2-3, with D uncertain. V was shortened by 3 bases and J by 2 bases, with 9 bases between the two germline ends. This CDR3 is built from 14 residues. From germline, CDR1 is LGHNA and CDR2 YNFKEQ.

Regarding this clone: A far larger clone is one nucleotide away, so this likely arose from a read error. As the CDR3 is not closed by the conserved phenylalanine or tryptophan, this likely results from a read error. J is TRBJ2-7 and V is TRBV28; D gene uncertain. Germline V gives CDR1 MDHEN, CDR2 SYDVKM. The CDR3 length is 12 residues. V was pared by 3 bases and J by 4 bases, with 7 bases between. The CDR3 protein is CASSLSRYEQYL. The CDR3 nucleotides are TGTGCCAGCAGTTTGTCGCGTTACGAGCAGTACCTC.